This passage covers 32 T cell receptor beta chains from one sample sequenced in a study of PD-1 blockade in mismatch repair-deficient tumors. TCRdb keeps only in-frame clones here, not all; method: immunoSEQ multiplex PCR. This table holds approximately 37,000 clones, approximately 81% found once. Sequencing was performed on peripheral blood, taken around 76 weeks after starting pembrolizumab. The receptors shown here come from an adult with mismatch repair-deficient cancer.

In nucleotides, the CDR3 is TGTGCCAGCAGCGACCTTGGACAGGGGAACACAGATACGCAGTATTTT. It specifies CASSDLGQGNTDTQYF. The gene calls are TRBV9 and TRBJ2-3, with 9 bases lining up with TRBD1. V was pared by 3 bases and J by 2 bases, with 7 bases of the junction left unmatched. CDR1 SGDLS and CDR2 YYNGEE come from the germline V gene. The CDR3 is 16 amino acids. The whole variable domain, remainder taken from reference TRBV9 and TRBJ2-3, is DSGVTQTPKHLITATGQRVTLRCSPRSGDLSVYWYQQSLDQGLQFLIQYYNGEERAKGNILERFSAQQFPDLHSELNLSSLELGDSALYFCASSDLGQGNTDTQYFGPGTRLTVL.

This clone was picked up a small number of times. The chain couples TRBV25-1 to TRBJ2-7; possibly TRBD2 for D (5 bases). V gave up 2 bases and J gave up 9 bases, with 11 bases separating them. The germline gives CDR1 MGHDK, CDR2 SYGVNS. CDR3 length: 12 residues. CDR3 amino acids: CASSEGLAAQYF. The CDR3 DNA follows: TGTGCCAGCAGTGAAGGGCTAGCAGCGCAGTACTTC.

The CDR3 DNA sequence: TGTGCCAGTAGTGGACACAGGGACATCGGGGAGCTGTTTTTT. It codes for CASSGHRDIGELFF. The chain couples TRBV19 to TRBJ2-2; tentative D call: TRBD1 (6 bases). V lost 5 bases and J lost 7, with 14 bases in between. The CDR3 is made up of 14 amino acids. CDR1 is LNHDA, CDR2 SQIVND, per germline (reference sequence).

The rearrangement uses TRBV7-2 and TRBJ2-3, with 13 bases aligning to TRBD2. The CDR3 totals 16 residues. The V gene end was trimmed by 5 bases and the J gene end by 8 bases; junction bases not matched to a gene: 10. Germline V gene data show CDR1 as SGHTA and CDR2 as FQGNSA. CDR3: CASSRRTSGSSVTQYF. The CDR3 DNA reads TGTGCCAGCAGCAGACGGACTAGCGGGAGTAGTGTTACGCAGTATTTT.

Here the CDR3 reads CASSSHLNTEAFF. Here the CDR3 DNA reads TGTGCCAGCAGCTCTCACCTGAACACTGAAGCTTTCTTT. The J gene is TRBJ1-1, the V gene TRBV11-2; D not resolved. This CDR3 has 13 amino acids. V dropped 4 bases and J dropped 0 bases, with 6 bases sitting between them. The germline gives CDR1 SGHAT, CDR2 FQNNGV. Full variable domain (remainder filled in from reference TRBV11-2 and TRBJ1-1): EAGVAQSPRYKIIEKRQSVAFWCNPISGHATLYWYQQILGQGPKLLIQFQNNGVVDDSQLPKDRFSAERLKGVDSTLKIQPAKLEDSAVYLCASSSHLNTEAFFGQGTRLTVV.

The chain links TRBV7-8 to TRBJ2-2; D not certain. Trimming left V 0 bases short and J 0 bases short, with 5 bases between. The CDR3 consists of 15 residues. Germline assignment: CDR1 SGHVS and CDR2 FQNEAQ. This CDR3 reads CASSLASANTGELFF. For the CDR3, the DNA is TGTGCCAGCAGCTTAGCTTCCGCGAACACCGGGGAGCTGTTTTTT.

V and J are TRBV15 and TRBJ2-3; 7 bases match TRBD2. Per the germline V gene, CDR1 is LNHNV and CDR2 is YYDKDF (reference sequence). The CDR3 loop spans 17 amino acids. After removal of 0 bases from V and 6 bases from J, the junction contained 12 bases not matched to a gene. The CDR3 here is CATSRDLASGRWDTQYF. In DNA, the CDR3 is TGTGCCACCAGCAGAGATTTGGCTAGCGGCAGGTGGGATACGCAGTATTTT.

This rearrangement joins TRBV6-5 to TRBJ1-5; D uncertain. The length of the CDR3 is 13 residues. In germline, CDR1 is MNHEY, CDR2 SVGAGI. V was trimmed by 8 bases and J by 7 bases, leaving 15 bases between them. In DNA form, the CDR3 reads TGTGCCAGCTCCCGGGGTGTATACCAGCCCCAGCATTTT. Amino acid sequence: CASSRGVYQPQHF.

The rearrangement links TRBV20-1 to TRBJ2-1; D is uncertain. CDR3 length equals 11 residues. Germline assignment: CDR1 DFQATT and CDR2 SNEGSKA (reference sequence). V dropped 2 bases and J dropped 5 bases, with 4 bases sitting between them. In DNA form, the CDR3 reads TGCAGTGCTAGACACGACAATGAGCAGTTCTTC. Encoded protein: CSARHDNEQFF.

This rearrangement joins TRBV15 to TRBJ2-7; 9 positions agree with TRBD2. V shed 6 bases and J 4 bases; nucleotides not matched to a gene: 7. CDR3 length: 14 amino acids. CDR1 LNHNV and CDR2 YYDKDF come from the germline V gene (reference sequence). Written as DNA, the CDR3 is TGTGCCACCAGTCCGGCTAGCGGGATTTACGAGCAGTACTTC. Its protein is CATSPASGIYEQYF.

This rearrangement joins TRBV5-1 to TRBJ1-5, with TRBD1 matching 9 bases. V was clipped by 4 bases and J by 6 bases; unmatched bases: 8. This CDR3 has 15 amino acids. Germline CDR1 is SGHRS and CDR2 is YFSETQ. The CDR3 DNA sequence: TGCGCCAGCAGCCCTGGGACAGGGATGGGTCAGCCCCAGCATTTT. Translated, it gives CASSPGTGMGQPQHF.

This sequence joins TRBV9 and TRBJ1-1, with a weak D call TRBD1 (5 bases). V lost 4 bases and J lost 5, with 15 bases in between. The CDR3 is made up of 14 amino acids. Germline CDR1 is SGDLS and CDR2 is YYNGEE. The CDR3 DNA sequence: TGTGCCAGCAGCTCACAGTGGGGGGATACTGAAGCTTTCTTT. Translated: CASSSQWGDTEAFF. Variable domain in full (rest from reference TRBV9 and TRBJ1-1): DSGVTQTPKHLITATGQRVTLRCSPRSGDLSVYWYQQSLDQGLQFLIQYYNGEERAKGNILERFSAQQFPDLHSELNLSSLELGDSALYFCASSSQWGDTEAFFGQGTRLTVV.

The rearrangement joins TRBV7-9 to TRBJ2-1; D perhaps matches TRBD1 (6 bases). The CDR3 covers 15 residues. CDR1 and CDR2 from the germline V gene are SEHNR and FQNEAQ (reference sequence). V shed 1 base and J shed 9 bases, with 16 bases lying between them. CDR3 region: CASSLGSGVSVEQFF. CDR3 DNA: TGTGCCAGCAGCTTAGGCTCAGGGGTTAGCGTTGAGCAGTTCTTC.

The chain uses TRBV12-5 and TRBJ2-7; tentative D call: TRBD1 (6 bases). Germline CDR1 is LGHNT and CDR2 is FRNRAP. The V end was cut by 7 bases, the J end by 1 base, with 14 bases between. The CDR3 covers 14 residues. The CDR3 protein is CASVNSDRSYEQYF. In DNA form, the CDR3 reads TGTGCTAGTGTTAACTCGGACAGATCCTACGAGCAGTACTTC.

Here the CDR3 DNA reads TGTGCCAGCAGCCCGGGACTAGCGGGGAGGTGGGGCACAGATACGCAGTATTTT. Its protein product is CASSPGLAGRWGTDTQYF. The chain links TRBV7-9 to TRBJ2-3; 13 nucleotides align to TRBD2. In germline, CDR1 is SEHNR, CDR2 FQNEAQ (reference sequence). V dropped 5 bases and J dropped 1; count of bases not matched to a gene: 9. The CDR3 covers 18 residues.

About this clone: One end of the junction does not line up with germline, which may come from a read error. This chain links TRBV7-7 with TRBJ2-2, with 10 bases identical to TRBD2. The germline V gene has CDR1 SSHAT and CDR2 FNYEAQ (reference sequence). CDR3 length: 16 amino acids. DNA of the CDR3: TGTGCTAGCAGCTTAGATCTAGCGGGAGTCACCGGGGAGCTGTTTTTT. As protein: CASSLDLAGVTGELFF.

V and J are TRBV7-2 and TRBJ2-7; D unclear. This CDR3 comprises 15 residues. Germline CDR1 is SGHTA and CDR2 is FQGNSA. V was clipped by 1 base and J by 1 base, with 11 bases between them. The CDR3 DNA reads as TGTGCCAGCAGCTTAGTCCCCGACACTTCCTACGAGCAGTACTTC. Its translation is CASSLVPDTSYEQYF.

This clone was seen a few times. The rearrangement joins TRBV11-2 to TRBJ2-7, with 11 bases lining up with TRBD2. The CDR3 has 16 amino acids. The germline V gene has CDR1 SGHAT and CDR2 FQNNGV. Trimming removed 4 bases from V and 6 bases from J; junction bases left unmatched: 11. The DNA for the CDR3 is TGTGCCAGCAGCTCCGGGACTAGCGGAATGGGCGGCGAGCAGTACTTC. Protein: CASSSGTSGMGGEQYF.

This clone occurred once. This CDR3 reads CASSLDGIAKNIQYF. The CDR3 coding sequence is TGTGCCAGCAGCTTAGATGGGATAGCCAAAAACATTCAGTACTTC. This chain joins TRBV11-2 and TRBJ2-4; D is unclear. V shed 0 bases and J shed 0 bases, with 6 bases lying between them. This CDR3 contains 15 residues. The germline V gene encodes CDR1 SGHAT and CDR2 FQNNGV.

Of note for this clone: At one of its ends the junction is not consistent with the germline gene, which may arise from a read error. In DNA form, the CDR3 reads TGTGCCAGCAGCGCAGCGGGACTAGCGGGAGGCATGGAGCAGCTCTTC. It codes for CASSAAGLAGGMEQLF. The chain employs TRBV9 and TRBJ2-1, with 15 bases aligning to TRBD2. The CDR3 sequence is 16 residues long. Germline loops: CDR1 SGDLS, CDR2 YYNGEE.

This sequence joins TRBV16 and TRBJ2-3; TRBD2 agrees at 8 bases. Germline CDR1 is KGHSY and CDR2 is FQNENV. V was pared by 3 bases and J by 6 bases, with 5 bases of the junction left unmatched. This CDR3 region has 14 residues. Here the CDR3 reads CASSQGLVLDTQYF. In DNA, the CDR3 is TGTGCCAGCAGCCAGGGACTAGTCTTGGATACGCAGTATTTT.

This CDR3 reads CASSPWRKYEQYF. CDR3 coding DNA: TGTGCCAGCAGCCCATGGCGGAAGTACGAGCAGTACTTC. The chain employs TRBV7-2 and TRBJ2-7; D is uncertain. Germline V lookup: CDR1 SGHTA, CDR2 FQGNSA. This CDR3 is built from 13 residues. The germline V and J ends were trimmed by 5 bases and 4 bases, with 12 bases remaining between them. Together with reference TRBV7-2 and TRBJ2-7, the CDR3 gives the full variable domain: GAGVSQSPSNKVTEKGKDVELRCDPISGHTALYWYRQSLGQGLEFLIYFQGNSAPDKSGLPSDRFSAERTGGSVSTLTIQRTQQEDSAVYLCASSPWRKYEQYFGPGTRLTVT.

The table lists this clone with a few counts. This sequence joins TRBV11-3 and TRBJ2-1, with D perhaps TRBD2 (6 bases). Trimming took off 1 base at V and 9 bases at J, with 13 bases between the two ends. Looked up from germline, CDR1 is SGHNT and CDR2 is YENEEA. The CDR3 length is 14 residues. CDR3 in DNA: TGTGCCAGCAGCTTAGCGGGGGTCTGGGGTGAGCAGTTCTTC. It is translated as CASSLAGVWGEQFF.

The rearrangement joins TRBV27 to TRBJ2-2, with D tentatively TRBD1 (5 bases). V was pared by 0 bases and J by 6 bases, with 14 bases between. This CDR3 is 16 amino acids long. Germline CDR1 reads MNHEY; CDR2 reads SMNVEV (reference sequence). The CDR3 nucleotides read TGTGCCAGCAGTTTATCCGGCAGGGTAGGATCCGGGGAGCTGTTTTTT. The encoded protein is CASSLSGRVGSGELFF.

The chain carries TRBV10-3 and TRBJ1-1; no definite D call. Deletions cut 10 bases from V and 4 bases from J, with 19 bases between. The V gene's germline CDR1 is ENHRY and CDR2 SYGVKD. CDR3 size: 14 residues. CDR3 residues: CATSRERDGTEAFF. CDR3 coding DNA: TGTGCCACATCAAGGGAGCGGGATGGCACTGAAGCTTTCTTT.

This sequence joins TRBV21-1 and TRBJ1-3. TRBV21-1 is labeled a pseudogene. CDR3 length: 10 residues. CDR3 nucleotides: TGTGCCAGCAGCAGACTCACCATATATTTT. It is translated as CASSRLTIYF.

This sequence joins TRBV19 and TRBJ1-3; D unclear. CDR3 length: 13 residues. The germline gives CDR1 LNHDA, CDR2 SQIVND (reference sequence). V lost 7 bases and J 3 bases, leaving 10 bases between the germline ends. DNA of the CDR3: TGTGCCAGTACCTTCGGAGGTGGAAACACCATATATTTT. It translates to CASTFGGGNTIYF.

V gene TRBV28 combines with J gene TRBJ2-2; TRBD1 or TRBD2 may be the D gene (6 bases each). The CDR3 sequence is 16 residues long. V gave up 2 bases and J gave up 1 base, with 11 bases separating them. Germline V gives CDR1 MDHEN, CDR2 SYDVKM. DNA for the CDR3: TGTGCCAGCAGTTTAATGGAGGGGGGGAACACCGGGGAGCTGTTTTTT. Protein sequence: CASSLMEGGNTGELFF.

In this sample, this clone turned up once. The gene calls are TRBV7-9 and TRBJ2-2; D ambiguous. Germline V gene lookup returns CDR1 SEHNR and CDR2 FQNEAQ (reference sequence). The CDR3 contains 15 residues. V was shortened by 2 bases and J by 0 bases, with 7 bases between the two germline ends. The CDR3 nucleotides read TGTGCCAGCAGCTTATTCAGAACGAACACCGGGGAGCTGTTTTTT. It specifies CASSLFRTNTGELFF.

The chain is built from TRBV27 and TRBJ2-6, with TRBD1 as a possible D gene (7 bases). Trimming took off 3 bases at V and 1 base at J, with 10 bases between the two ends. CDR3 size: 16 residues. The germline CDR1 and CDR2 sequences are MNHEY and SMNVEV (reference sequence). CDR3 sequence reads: CASSFAGGSGANVLTF. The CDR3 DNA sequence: TGTGCCAGCAGTTTCGCAGGGGGGTCTGGGGCCAACGTCCTGACTTTC.

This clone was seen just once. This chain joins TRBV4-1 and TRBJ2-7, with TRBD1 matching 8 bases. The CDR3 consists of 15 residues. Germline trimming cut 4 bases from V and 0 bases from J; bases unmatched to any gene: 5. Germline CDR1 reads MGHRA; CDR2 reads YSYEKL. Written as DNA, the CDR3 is TGCGCCAGCAGCCTCTACAGGGGGAGCTCCTACGAGCAGTACTTC. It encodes CASSLYRGSSYEQYF.

In DNA, the CDR3 is TGTGCCATCGGGGGGATGAACACTGAAGCTTTCTTT. It translates to CAIGGMNTEAFF. This chain connects TRBV10-3 to TRBJ1-1; D might be TRBD1 (5 bases). Germline CDR1 ENHRY, CDR2 SYGVKD. The CDR3 covers 12 residues. V lost 8 bases and J 0 bases, leaving 7 bases between the germline ends.